This entry is about one T cell receptor beta chain. Its cognate antigen is unknown. Using immunoSEQ multiplex PCR, the repertoire was profiled, and TCRdb retains in-frame clones only, with some absent. The data hold 150,000 or so clones, with about 92% observed a single time. Trimming took off 0 bases at V and 5 bases at J, with 6 bases between the two ends. The CDR3 contains 13 residues. Germline CDR1 is SGHNT and CDR2 is YYREEE (reference sequence). The data stem from a study of T cell responses to AZD1222 COVID-19 vaccine. Whole-study findings and limits: Baseline testing showed seropositivity in only a handful of AZD1222 recipients. Donors were chiefly white British, with a greater number of females, and clonal diversity was perhaps underestimated.

The sequenced sample was peripheral blood, obtained on day 0 of AZD1222 vaccination. This chain connects TRBV5-4 to TRBJ1-5; D might be TRBD1 (5 bases). The clonotype was recovered from an adult in good health. The CDR3 here is CASSLGGDQPQHF. The DNA for the CDR3 is TGTGCCAGCAGCTTGGGGGGGGATCAGCCCCAGCATTTT. Based on the CDR3 plus reference TRBV5-4 and TRBJ1-5, the full variable domain is ETGVTQSPTHLIKTRGQQVTLRCSSQSGHNTVSWYQQALGQGPQFIFQYYREEENGRGNFPPRFSGLQFPNYSSELNVNALELDDSALYLCASSLGGDQPQHFGDGTRLSIL.